Listed here are 18 T cell receptor beta chains from one sample, sequenced in a study of blood T cell repertoires in COVID-19. Profiled with immunoSEQ multiplex PCR; TCRdb holds only in-frame clones, not every one. The sample includes some 93,000 clones, 65% to 90% of them seen just once. The material sequenced was peripheral blood. Receptors were obtained from a man in his sixties with acute or convalescent COVID-19.

The CDR3 loop reads CASTDSQHGELFF. In DNA, the CDR3 is TGTGCCAGCACGGACAGTCAACACGGGGAGCTGTTTTTT. This chain joins TRBV6-5 and TRBJ2-2; tentatively, D is TRBD1 (6 bases). The V and J ends lost 7 bases and 7 bases respectively, with 13 bases between them. The CDR3 has 13 amino acids. Germline V gene data show CDR1 as MNHEY and CDR2 as SVGAGI.

This sequence joins TRBV30 and TRBJ2-1, with 8 bases lining up with TRBD2. Germline V lookup: CDR1 GTSNPN, CDR2 SVGIG (reference sequence). The CDR3 totals 11 residues. The V and J ends lost 2 bases and 15 bases, in that order; junction bases with no gene match: 6. CDR3 sequence (DNA): TGTGCCTGGAGTTCAGGGACTAGTCGGTTCTTC. It is translated as CAWSSGTSRFF.

The V call is TRBV9, the J call TRBJ2-3; D is unresolved. Germline CDR1 is SGDLS and CDR2 is YYNGEE. CDR3 length: 16 residues. The V end was cut by 4 bases, the J end by 4 bases, with 19 bases between. The CDR3 sequence: CASSFRHSAAADTQYF. The CDR3 DNA is TGTGCCAGCAGCTTCCGACACTCCGCCGCCGCAGATACGCAGTATTTT.

The chain uses TRBV6-5 and TRBJ1-5, with 11 bases fitting TRBD1. The CDR3 extends over 15 amino acids. Germline trimming cut 5 bases from V and 7 bases from J; bases unmatched to any gene: 7. Per germline, CDR1 MNHEY and CDR2 SVGAGI. The CDR3 sequence: CASSSGTGGNQPQHF. The CDR3 coding sequence is TGTGCCAGCAGTAGTGGGACAGGGGGAAACCAGCCCCAGCATTTT.

This sequence joins TRBV27 and TRBJ2-3; 12 bases are a match to TRBD2. CDR3 size: 18 residues. V lost 1 base and J lost 2; bases outside the gene matches: 7. Looked up from germline, CDR1 is MNHEY and CDR2 is SMNVEV (reference sequence). CDR3 sequence (DNA): TGTGCCAGCAGTTTATTCTCTAGCGGGGGGGCCCTCACAGATACGCAGTATTTT. Protein: CASSLFSSGGALTDTQYF.

This rearrangement joins TRBV18 to TRBJ1-1; D is unclear. The V gene lost 1 base and the J gene lost 5 bases, with 11 bases spanning the gap. Germline CDR1 KGHSH, CDR2 LQKENI. CDR3 size: 14 residues. CDR3 sequence reads: CASSPLWTVTEAFF. The CDR3 nucleotides read TGTGCCAGCTCACCACTCTGGACTGTAACTGAAGCTTTCTTT. Supplemented by reference TRBV18 and TRBJ1-1, the full variable domain reads NAGVMQNPRHLVRRRGQEARLRCSPMKGHSHVYWYRQLPEEGLKFMVYLQKENIIDESGMPKERFSAEFPKEGPSILRIQQVVRGDSAAYFCASSPLWTVTEAFFGQGTRLTVV.

The J gene is TRBJ2-1, the V gene TRBV3-1 (or the pseudogene TRBV3-2); 10 nucleotides match TRBD1. CDR1 is LGHDT and CDR2 is YNNKEL in the germline V gene (reference sequence). Trimming cost V 1 base and J 7 bases; bases outside gene matches: 4. The CDR3 runs 15 residues. The CDR3: CASSQGQGARNEQFF. As DNA, the CDR3 is TGTGCCAGCAGCCAAGGACAGGGGGCGCGGAATGAGCAGTTCTTC.

The V and J genes are TRBV6-5 and TRBJ1-1; D is uncertain. The CDR3 length is 13 residues. V gave up 5 bases and J gave up 5 bases, with 12 bases separating them. Germline assignment: CDR1 MNHEY and CDR2 SVGAGI. The CDR3 bases are TGTGCCAGCAGTAATCGCCGGGGTACTGAAGCTTTCTTT. As protein: CASSNRRGTEAFF.

The rearrangement joins TRBV6-1 to TRBJ2-1, with 9 bases lining up with TRBD1. The CDR3 contains 14 residues. V was pared by 1 base and J by 8 bases, with 3 bases of the junction left unmatched. Germline V gives CDR1 MNHNS, CDR2 SASEGT. The CDR3 loop is CASSEGYRGHEQFF. The CDR3 DNA is TGTGCCAGCAGTGAAGGCTACAGGGGGCATGAGCAGTTCTTC.

This clone was found a few times. This sequence joins TRBV4-1 and TRBJ1-1; 8 positions agree with TRBD1. CDR3 length: 16 residues. Germline assignment: CDR1 MGHRA and CDR2 YSYEKL. With 0 bases clipped from V and 1 base from J, the junction kept 4 bases outside the gene matches. In DNA form, the CDR3 reads TGCGCCAGCAGCCAAGACCCGGACAGGGCGAACACTGAAGCTTTCTTT. This codes for CASSQDPDRANTEAFF.

The rearrangement joins TRBV7-6 to TRBJ2-4, with 12 bases fitting TRBD2. Trimming cost V 1 base and J 9 bases; bases outside gene matches: 7. Germline V gene sequence: CDR1 SGHVS, CDR2 FNYEAQ. The CDR3 covers 16 residues. The CDR3 coding sequence is TGTGCCAGCAGCTTAGACCTAGCGGGAGGGCCCCCCATTCAGTACTTC. This sequence encodes CASSLDLAGGPPIQYF.

The chain recombines TRBV7-2 with TRBJ1-4; D gene ambiguous. Trimming pared 2 bases from V and 4 bases from J, leaving 8 bases between. The CDR3 is 14 amino acids. Germline V gene lookup returns CDR1 SGHTA and CDR2 FQGNSA. The DNA of the CDR3 is TGTGCCAGCAGCTTAAATCGACATAATGAAAAACTGTTTTTT. Translation gives CASSLNRHNEKLFF.

This chain links TRBV30 with TRBJ2-7; D is perhaps TRBD1 (6 bases). Deletions cut 2 bases from V and 9 bases from J, with 14 bases between. CDR3 size: 12 residues. Germline CDR1 reads GTSNPN; CDR2 reads SVGIG (reference sequence). In DNA, the CDR3 is TGTGCCTGGAGTTCCAAGGGGGATAGGCAGTACTTC. Translation gives CAWSSKGDRQYF.

This rearrangement joins TRBV5-4 to TRBJ2-3; 15 bases are shared with TRBD2. The CDR3 is 17 amino acids. CDR1 is SGHNT and CDR2 is YYREEE in the germline V gene (reference sequence). V shed 3 bases, J shed 11 bases, and the junction held 13 bases outside the gene matches. The chain's CDR3 is CASSSTPGLAGGVKQYF. For the CDR3, the DNA is TGTGCCAGCAGCTCAACCCCCGGACTAGCGGGAGGGGTCAAGCAGTATTTT.

V is TRBV5-1 and J is TRBJ2-3; maybe TRBD2 (6 bases). The CDR3 is 16 residues long. Germline V lookup: CDR1 SGHRS, CDR2 YFSETQ. V lost 4 bases to trimming and J lost 4 bases, with 19 bases between them. The DNA for the CDR3 is TGCGCCAGCAGCCTCCAAGCGGGCGGGTCCGCAGATACGCAGTATTTT. Translation: CASSLQAGGSADTQYF.

About this clone: Other DNA sequences in this sample translate to the same CDR3. The genes are TRBV5-1 and TRBJ2-7; D unclear. Trimming stripped 3 bases from V and 2 bases from J, with 3 bases between. Germline V gives CDR1 SGHRS, CDR2 YFSETQ. This CDR3 region has 11 residues. CDR3 protein: CASSSAYEQYF. The CDR3 region has the DNA TGCGCCAGCAGCTCCGCCTACGAGCAGTACTTC.

The chain combines TRBV3-1 (or the pseudogene TRBV3-2) with TRBJ2-7, with D maybe TRBD1 (6 bases). V lost 4 bases, J lost 3 bases, and 25 bases lay in between. The CDR3 length is 18 residues. Per germline, CDR1 LGHDT and CDR2 YNNKEL (reference sequence). CDR3 sequence reads: CASSRTQAGAVFLYEQYF. The CDR3 nucleotides are TGTGCCAGCAGCCGGACGCAGGCAGGGGCTGTCTTTCTCTACGAGCAGTACTTC.

The chain uses TRBV7-2 and TRBJ2-1; D is perhaps TRBD1 (7 bases). The CDR3 covers 13 residues. V lost 4 bases, J lost 7 bases, and 11 bases lay in between. The germline gives CDR1 SGHTA, CDR2 FQGNSA. DNA for the CDR3: TGTGCCAGCAGCTGGAGGGGGCCTAATGAGCAGTTCTTC. Its translation: CASSWRGPNEQFF.